Listed below are T cell receptor beta chains from one sample, sequenced in a study of cytomegalovirus exposure and HLA in healthy donors. Repertoires were generated with immunoSEQ multiplex PCR, while TCRdb's copy carries only in-frame clones and drops some. The sample holds around 130,000 clones; around four fifths are singletons and the top ten take around 2.1%. The sequenced material came from PBMCs. All receptors come from a woman aged 40 to 55 in good health and CMV-seropositive. The CDR3 runs from the conserved cysteine through the conserved F or W. A D gene is named only where the DNA matches it firmly. Size values are once, few and many counts, or a class for expanded clones, and some rows have none.

j_call: TRBJ2-2
v_call: TRBV7-2
d_call: -
clone_size: -
cdr3_nt: TGTGCCAGCAGTCCCCGAGGCACCGGGGAGCTGTTTTTT
cdr3_aa: CASSPRGTGELFF

j_call: TRBJ1-6
v_call: TRBV7-3
d_call: -
clone_size: few
cdr3_nt: TGTGCCAGCAGCTTAGTCTCGGGGGGCAATTCACCCCTCCACTTT
cdr3_aa: CASSLVSGGNSPLHF

j_call: TRBJ2-7
v_call: TRBV28
d_call: TRBD1
clone_size: few
cdr3_nt: TGTGCCAGCAGTCGACAGGGGGTATACGAGCAGTACTTC
cdr3_aa: CASSRQGVYEQYF

j_call: TRBJ2-5
v_call: TRBV6-1
d_call: TRBD1
clone_size: -
cdr3_nt: TGTGCCAGCAGTGAGAGACAGGGGGAGACCCAGTACTTC
cdr3_aa: CASSERQGETQYF

j_call: TRBJ1-1
v_call: TRBV7-9
d_call: TRBD1
clone_size: -
cdr3_nt: TGTGCCAGCAGCTCATTCAGGGGGCGAAGGGCTGAAGCTTTCTTT
cdr3_aa: CASSSFRGRRAEAFF

j_call: TRBJ1-1
v_call: TRBV4-2
d_call: -
clone_size: few
cdr3_nt: TGTGCCAGCAGGCCCCCCCAGGGGAGAAGGAACACTGAAGCTTTCTTT
cdr3_aa: CASRPPQGRRNTEAFF

j_call: TRBJ2-5
v_call: TRBV11-2
d_call: -
clone_size: -
cdr3_nt: TGTGCCAGCAGCTTTTCGGGGTACCAAGAGACCCAGTACTTC
cdr3_aa: CASSFSGYQETQYF

j_call: TRBJ1-1
v_call: TRBV6-5
d_call: -
clone_size: few
cdr3_nt: TGTGCCAGCAGCTCTAGGGGGAACACTGAAGCTTTCTTT
cdr3_aa: CASSSRGNTEAFF

j_call: TRBJ1-5
v_call: TRBV30
d_call: -
clone_size: -
cdr3_nt: TGTGCCTGGAGTGTACAGGAAGATCAGCCCCAGCATTTT
cdr3_aa: CAWSVQEDQPQHF

j_call: TRBJ2-7
v_call: TRBV4-1
d_call: -
clone_size: -
cdr3_nt: TGCGCCAGCAGCCTTTACACAGGGACCTACGAGCAGTACTTC
cdr3_aa: CASSLYTGTYEQYF

j_call: TRBJ1-2
v_call: TRBV6-4
d_call: -
clone_size: few
cdr3_nt: TGTGCCAGCAGGCTACAGGAGGGGAACTATGGCTACACCTTC
cdr3_aa: CASRLQEGNYGYTF

j_call: TRBJ2-3
v_call: TRBV7-9
d_call: -
clone_size: -
cdr3_nt: TGTGCCAGCAGCCCGCGAGGAGCGTCGACAGATACGCAGTATTTT
cdr3_aa: CASSPRGASTDTQYF

j_call: TRBJ2-3
v_call: TRBV7-9
d_call: -
clone_size: -
cdr3_nt: TGTTCCAGCAGCTCCGAGTGGACGCAGTATTTT
cdr3_aa: CSSSSEWTQYF

j_call: TRBJ1-2
v_call: TRBV6-5
d_call: -
clone_size: -
cdr3_nt: TGTGCCAGCAGGCCCAGTGGTATTTATGGCTACACCTTC
cdr3_aa: CASRPSGIYGYTF

j_call: TRBJ1-1
v_call: TRBV5-1
d_call: -
clone_size: few
cdr3_nt: TGCGCCAGCAGCTTGGGAGGGGGATACACTGAAGCCTTCTTT
cdr3_aa: CASSLGGGYTEAFF

j_call: TRBJ1-5
v_call: TRBV7-2
d_call: TRBD1
clone_size: -
cdr3_nt: TGTGCCAGCAGCCCCGGGACAGGGGAGAAGCCCCAGCATTTT
cdr3_aa: CASSPGTGEKPQHF

j_call: TRBJ2-3
v_call: TRBV7-9
d_call: -
clone_size: once
cdr3_nt: TGTGCCAGCAGCCGGGACTCCACAGATACGCAGTATTTT
cdr3_aa: CASSRDSTDTQYF

j_call: TRBJ1-2
v_call: TRBV11-2
d_call: -
clone_size: -
cdr3_nt: TGTGCCAGCAGTCGATTAGGGGGACAATATGGCTACACCTTC
cdr3_aa: CASSRLGGQYGYTF

j_call: TRBJ2-1
v_call: TRBV7-3
d_call: -
clone_size: -
cdr3_nt: TGTGCCAGCAGCTTATCCCAGGGGCCCCAGTATGAGCAGTTCTTC
cdr3_aa: CASSLSQGPQYEQFF

j_call: TRBJ2-3
v_call: TRBV28
d_call: TRBD1
clone_size: once
cdr3_nt: TGTGCCAGCAGTCTCACCCCCCCGAAGACAGGGGTCACAGATACGCAGTATTTT
cdr3_aa: CASSLTPPKTGVTDTQYF